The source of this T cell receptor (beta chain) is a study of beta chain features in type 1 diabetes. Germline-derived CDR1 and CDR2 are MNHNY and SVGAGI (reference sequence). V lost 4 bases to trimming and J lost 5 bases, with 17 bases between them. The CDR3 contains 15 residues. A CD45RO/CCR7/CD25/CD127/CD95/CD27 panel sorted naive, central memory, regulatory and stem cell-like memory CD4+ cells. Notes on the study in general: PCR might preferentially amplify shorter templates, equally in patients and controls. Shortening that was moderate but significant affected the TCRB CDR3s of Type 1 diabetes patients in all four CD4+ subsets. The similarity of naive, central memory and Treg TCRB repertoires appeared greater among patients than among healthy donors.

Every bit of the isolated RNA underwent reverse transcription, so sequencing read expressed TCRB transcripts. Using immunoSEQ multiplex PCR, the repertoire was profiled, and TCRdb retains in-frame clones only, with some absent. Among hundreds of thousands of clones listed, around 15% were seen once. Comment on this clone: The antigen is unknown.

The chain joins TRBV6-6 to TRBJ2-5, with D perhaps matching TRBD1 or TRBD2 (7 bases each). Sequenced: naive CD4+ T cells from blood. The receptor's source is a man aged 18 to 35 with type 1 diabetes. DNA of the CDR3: TGTGCCAGCAGTTCCCACGACAGGGAGGGTGAGACCCAGTACTTC. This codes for CASSSHDREGETQYF.